A selection of T cell receptor beta chains follows, all from one sample in a study of beta chain features in type 1 diabetes. The assay was immunoSEQ multiplex PCR, and TCRdb's table has in-frame clones only and misses some. The table lists 300,000 to 350,000 clones, 9.3% of them singletons, with 0.95% to 1.1% in the top ten. What was sequenced was central memory CD4+ T cells from blood. The source of these receptors is a man aged 30 to 45 with type 1 diabetes. Both conserved end residues are part of each CDR3. Each record gives: V gene, clone size, J gene, D gene, CDR3 DNA, CDR3 protein. The D gene is left open where the match is weak. Size tells how often a clone was seen (once, few, many) or the class of an expanded clone, and some rows leave it out.

TRBV2	few	TRBJ2-7	NA	TGTGCCAGCAGACGAGATGAGGGATCGGACGAGCAGTACTTC	CASRRDEGSDEQYF
TRBV18	NA	TRBJ1-2	NA	TGTGCCAGCTCACCATTACAGGGCAATGGCTACACCTTC	CASSPLQGNGYTF
TRBV6-5	NA	TRBJ1-5	NA	TGTGCCAGCAGGGCCGGGGGGGGCAATCAGCCCCAGCATTTT	CASRAGGGNQPQHF
TRBV19	few	TRBJ1-5	TRBD1	TGTGCCAGTAGTCTGACAACCGGGACAGGGGCGAATCAGCCCCAGCATTTT	CASSLTTGTGANQPQHF
TRBV11-2	NA	TRBJ2-4	TRBD2	TGTGCCAGCAGCCCCCGGGCTAGCGGGGGGGGGAACATTCAGTACTTC	CASSPRASGGGNIQYF
TRBV5-1	NA	TRBJ2-7	TRBD2	TGCGCCAGCAGCTTAGTAGCGGGGAGCTCCTACGAGCAGTACTTC	CASSLVAGSSYEQYF
TRBV18	few	TRBJ1-2	NA	TGTGCCAGCTCACCACTGAACAGGGAATCAGGAGGCTACACCTTC	CASSPLNRESGGYTF
TRBV2	NA	TRBJ2-3	TRBD1	TGTGCCAGCAGTTACACCTTTATAGGGGGCTCAGATACGCAGTATTTT	CASSYTFIGGSDTQYF
TRBV27	NA	TRBJ1-2	TRBD1	TGTGCCAGCAGTCCCGAGCCCTTGGACAGGGTAACGTATGGCTACACCTTC	CASSPEPLDRVTYGYTF
TRBV28	NA	TRBJ2-7	TRBD2	TGTGCCAGCAGTTCCCCATTAGCGGGGAACTACGAGCAGTACTTC	CASSSPLAGNYEQYF
TRBV5-4	NA	TRBJ2-7	NA	TGTGCCAGCAGTTATGGAGTGCGGGACCACGAGCAGTACTTC	CASSYGVRDHEQYF
TRBV29-1	few	TRBJ1-2	NA	TGCAGCTTATGGACAGCTAACTATGGCTACACCTTC	CSLWTANYGYTF
TRBV7-2	NA	TRBJ2-1	NA	TGTGCCAGCAGCTTATGGGGGGCCTTGGATAATGAGCAGTTCTTC	CASSLWGALDNEQFF
TRBV19	NA	TRBJ2-7	NA	TGTGCCAGTGGTCCAGGGCCGCCCTACGAGCAGTACTTC	CASGPGPPYEQYF
TRBV5-1	NA	TRBJ2-2	NA	TGCGCCAGCAGCTCACAGGGATCGGGCACCGGGGAGCTGTTTTTT	CASSSQGSGTGELFF
TRBV6-5	few	TRBJ2-1	NA	TGTGCCAGCAGTTTATCCCCCAGCAGGGGGGATGAGCAGTTCTTC	CASSLSPSRGDEQFF
TRBV11-2	few	TRBJ2-5	TRBD2	TGTGCCAGCAGCTCCGGGACTAGTCGCGAGACCCAGTACTTC	CASSSGTSRETQYF
TRBV2	NA	TRBJ1-4	NA	TGTGCCGGCGGGACGGATAATGAAAAACTGTTTTTT	CAGGTDNEKLFF
TRBV30	few	TRBJ2-7	TRBD2	TGTGCCTGGGGACTAGCGAATGAGCAGTACTTC	CAWGLANEQYF
TRBV5-1	NA	TRBJ2-3	NA	TGCGCCAGCAGCTTGGACTTGGATACGCAGTATTTT	CASSLDLDTQYF
TRBV29-1	few	TRBJ2-1	NA	TGCAGCGTGACACAGGGTATCCTGTACAATGAGCAGTTCTTC	CSVTQGILYNEQFF
TRBV7-2	few	TRBJ2-1	NA	TGTGCCAGCAGCCTACTCAATGAGCAGTTCTTC	CASSLLNEQFF
TRBV7-9	NA	TRBJ1-1	NA	TGTGCCAGCAGCTTAGAGGAGGGCACTGAAGCTTTCTTT	CASSLEEGTEAFF
TRBV5-1	NA	TRBJ2-1	TRBD2	TGCGCCAGCAGCGACCCTGGACTAGCTCCCCGTGAGCAGTTCTTC	CASSDPGLAPREQFF
TRBV7-9	NA	TRBJ2-5	NA	TGTGCCAGCAGCCGTCTGGCGGAGACCCAGTACTTC	CASSRLAETQYF
TRBV10-1	few	TRBJ2-7	NA	TGCGCCAGCAGTGCAGGACGGGCAAGCTCCTACGAGCAGTACTTC	CASSAGRASSYEQYF
TRBV7-2	NA	TRBJ2-3	NA	TGTGCCAGCAGCTTACAACAGGGAAGAACAGATACGCAGTATTTT	CASSLQQGRTDTQYF
TRBV10-3	many	TRBJ1-1	TRBD1	TGTGCCATCAGTGCCTTGACAGGGGATACTGAAGCTTTCTTT	CAISALTGDTEAFF
TRBV2	NA	TRBJ2-7	NA	TGTGCCAGCAGTGAAGAGAGAGCTCCCTTCCCCCCTCCCGAGCAGTACTTC	CASSEERAPFPPPEQYF
TRBV7-9	few	TRBJ1-1	NA	TGTGCCAGCAGCTCGCAGTTGAACACTGAAGCTTTCTTT	CASSSQLNTEAFF
TRBV28	few	TRBJ1-1	TRBD1	TGTGCCGCCAGGGACAGGGCGGGAGCTTTCTTT	CAARDRAGAFF
TRBV7-2	NA	TRBJ2-4	NA	TGTGCCAGCAGCTCCCGGATCACCAAAAACATTCAGTACTTC	CASSSRITKNIQYF
TRBV5-4	NA	TRBJ2-2	NA	TGTGCCAGCAGCCTAACTAACATGGCCACCGGGGAGCTGTTTTTT	CASSLTNMATGELFF
TRBV5-4	few	TRBJ1-2	TRBD1	TGTGCCAGCAGCCCGGGACAGGGGATCGGGTATGGCTACACCTTC	CASSPGQGIGYGYTF
TRBV5-1	few	TRBJ2-5	NA	TGCGCCAGCAGCTTGGCGCAGGGTGCGACCCAGTACTTC	CASSLAQGATQYF
TRBV10-3	few	TRBJ2-7	NA	TGTGCCATCAGTGAAGTGCGGTCCAGCGAGCAGTACTTC	CAISEVRSSEQYF
TRBV7-2	NA	TRBJ1-2	NA	TGTGCCAGCAGCTTGGGACCCGTTCAAGGCTACACCTTC	CASSLGPVQGYTF
TRBV18	NA	TRBJ1-2	TRBD1	TGTGCCAGCTCACTGGACAGGGGGCTTAATGGCTACACCTTC	CASSLDRGLNGYTF
TRBV7-2	few	TRBJ2-7	TRBD2	TGTGCCAGCAGCCCTGCTAGCGGGGGCGTTGAGCAGTACTTC	CASSPASGGVEQYF
TRBV5-6	few	TRBJ2-1	NA	TGTGCCAGCAGCCGGGGGCGCGCCTACAATGAGCAGTTCTTC	CASSRGRAYNEQFF
TRBV28	many	TRBJ1-1	NA	TGTGCCAGCAGTTTGCCGGGGATGAACACTGAAGCTTTCTTT	CASSLPGMNTEAFF
TRBV12-5	NA	TRBJ2-1	NA	TGTGCTAGTGGCCCGTTAGGGGTCATGAATGAGCAGTTCTTC	CASGPLGVMNEQFF
TRBV6-6	many	TRBJ2-3	TRBD2	TGTGCCACCAAAGCGGGGGGGCCAAGGGATACGCAGTATTTT	CATKAGGPRDTQYF
TRBV5-4	NA	TRBJ2-7	TRBD2	TGTGCCAGCAGCGGTACTAGCGGGGGGGCTCACGAGCAGTACTTC	CASSGTSGGAHEQYF
TRBV10-3	many	TRBJ1-2	NA	TGTGCCATCAGCGGGACGGGCGGCTACACCTTC	CAISGTGGYTF
TRBV25-1	NA	TRBJ2-7	NA	TGTGCCAGCAGTGATATATCTAGGGACGGCGAGCAGTACTTC	CASSDISRDGEQYF
TRBV7-2	NA	TRBJ2-3	TRBD2	TGTGCCAGCAGCTTAGCCCCCAGCGGGGCTAGCACAGATACGCAGTATTTT	CASSLAPSGASTDTQYF
TRBV9	NA	TRBJ1-1	NA	TGTGCCAGCAGCGTGCTCGGCGACACTGAAGCTTTCTTT	CASSVLGDTEAFF
TRBV18	few	TRBJ1-6	TRBD1	TGTGCCAGCTCACCTTCCCGGGACAGGTTTAATTCACCCCTCCACTTT	CASSPSRDRFNSPLHF
TRBV5-6	NA	TRBJ2-7	NA	TGTGCCAGCAGCTTGTATGGGACTCCGGACTTC	CASSLYGTPDF
TRBV28	NA	TRBJ2-3	TRBD2	TGTGCCAGCAGTTTATCGAGGGGAGGGACAGATACGCAGTATTTT	CASSLSRGGTDTQYF
TRBV5-1	NA	TRBJ2-1	NA	TGCGCCAGCAGCTTCGAACAGGGTTATGAGCAGTTCTTC	CASSFEQGYEQFF
TRBV15	few	TRBJ1-4	TRBD1	TGTGCCACCAGCAGAGAACACACAGGGGAGGAACTGTTTTTT	CATSREHTGEELFF
TRBV7-2	few	TRBJ2-5	NA	TGTGCCAGCAGCTTAGGTACCAGCCGGGAGACCCAGTACTTC	CASSLGTSRETQYF